This T cell receptor beta chain is from a study of blood T cell repertoires in COVID-19. The V end lost 1 base, the J end lost 0 bases, and 4 bases lay between the germline ends. CDR1 SGHVS and CDR2 FQNEAQ come from the germline V gene. The CDR3 runs to 14 residues. As originally analysed: How many nucleated cells were present was estimated from reference gene primer amplification. Sequenced by immunoSEQ multiplex PCR; TCRdb stores in-frame clones only, minus some. That table furnishes V, J and clone size, whereas the DNA furnished D and trimming. The repertoire holds about 140,000 clones, with roughly 80% as singletons. This clone was detected a few times.

The rearrangement uses TRBV7-8 and TRBJ1-5, with unresolved D. This sequence originates from a woman in her fifties or sixties with acute or convalescent COVID-19. The sequencing sample was made of peripheral blood. CDR3 residues: CASSLGASNQPQHF. The CDR3 DNA follows: TGTGCCAGCAGCTTAGGGGCTAGCAATCAGCCCCAGCATTTT.